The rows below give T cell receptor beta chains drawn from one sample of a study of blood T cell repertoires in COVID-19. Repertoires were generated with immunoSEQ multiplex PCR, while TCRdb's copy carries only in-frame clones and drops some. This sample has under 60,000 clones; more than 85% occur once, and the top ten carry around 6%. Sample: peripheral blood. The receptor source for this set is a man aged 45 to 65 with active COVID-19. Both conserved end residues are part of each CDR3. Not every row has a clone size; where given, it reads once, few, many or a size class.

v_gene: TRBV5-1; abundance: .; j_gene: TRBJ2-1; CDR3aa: CASSLETSGGNEQFF
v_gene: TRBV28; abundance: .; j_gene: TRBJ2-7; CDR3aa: CASSFSAGRYEQYF
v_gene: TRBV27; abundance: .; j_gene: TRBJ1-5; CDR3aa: CASSLVGQGTQPQHF
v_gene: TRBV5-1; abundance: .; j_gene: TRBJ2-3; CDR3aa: CASSLRSQSSITDTQYF
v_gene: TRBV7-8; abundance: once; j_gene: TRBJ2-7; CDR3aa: CASSLALAGDSYEQYF
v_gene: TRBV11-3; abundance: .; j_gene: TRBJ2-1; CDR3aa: CASSLEPRVSYNEQFF
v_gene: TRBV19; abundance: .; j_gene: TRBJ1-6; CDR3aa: CASTNWGFSYNSPLHF
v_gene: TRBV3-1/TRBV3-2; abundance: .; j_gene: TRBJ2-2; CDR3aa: CASSRLSKELFF
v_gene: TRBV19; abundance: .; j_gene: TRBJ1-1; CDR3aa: CASSTRDRANTEAFF
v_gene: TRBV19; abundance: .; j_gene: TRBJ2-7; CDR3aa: CARLPGHDPTEQYF
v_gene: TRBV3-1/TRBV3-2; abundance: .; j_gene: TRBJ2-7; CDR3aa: CASSQGYDTSYEQYF
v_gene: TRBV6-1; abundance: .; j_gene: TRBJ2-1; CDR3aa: CASSGGGLAGVFGNEQFF
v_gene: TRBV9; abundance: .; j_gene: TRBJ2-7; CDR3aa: CASSGTQGASYEQYF
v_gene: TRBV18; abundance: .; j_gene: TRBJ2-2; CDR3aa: CASSPGQGRTGELFF
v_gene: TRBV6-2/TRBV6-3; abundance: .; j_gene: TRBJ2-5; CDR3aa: CASSSGQDQETQYF
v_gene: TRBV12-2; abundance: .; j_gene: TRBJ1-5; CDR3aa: CASRLASAVSNQPQHF
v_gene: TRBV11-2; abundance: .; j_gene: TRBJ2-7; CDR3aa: CASSSPQEANYEQYF
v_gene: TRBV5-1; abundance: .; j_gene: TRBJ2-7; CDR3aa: CASSLQGQEQYF
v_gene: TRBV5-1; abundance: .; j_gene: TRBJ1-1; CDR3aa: CASSLGTGVTEAFF
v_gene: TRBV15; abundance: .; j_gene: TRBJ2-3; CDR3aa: CATSTGQRSPDTQYF
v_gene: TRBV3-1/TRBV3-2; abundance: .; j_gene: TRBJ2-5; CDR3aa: CASSLTGQVRKTQYF
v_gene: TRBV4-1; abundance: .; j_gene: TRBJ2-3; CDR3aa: CASSQDLDRGSSTDTQYF
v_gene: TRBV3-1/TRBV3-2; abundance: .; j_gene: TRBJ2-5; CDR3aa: CASSNSGGDKKETQYF
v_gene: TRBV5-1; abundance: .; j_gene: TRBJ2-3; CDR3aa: CASKGDVGSTDTQYF
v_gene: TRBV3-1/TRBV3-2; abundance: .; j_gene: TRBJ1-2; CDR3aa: CASSENDRSYGYTF
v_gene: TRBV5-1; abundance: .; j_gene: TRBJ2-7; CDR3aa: CASSLTDSGVGYEQYF
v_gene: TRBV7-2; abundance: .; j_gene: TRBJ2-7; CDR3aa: CASSLVGSGRVTYEQYF
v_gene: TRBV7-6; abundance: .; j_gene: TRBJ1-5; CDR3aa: CASSLVPGDSNQPQHF
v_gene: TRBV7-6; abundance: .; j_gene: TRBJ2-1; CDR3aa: CASSLLAGGSNEQFF
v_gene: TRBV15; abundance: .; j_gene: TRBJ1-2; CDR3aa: CATSRDYRSNPYGYTF
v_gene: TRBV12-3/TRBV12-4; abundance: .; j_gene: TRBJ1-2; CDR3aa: CASSPDRNYGYTF
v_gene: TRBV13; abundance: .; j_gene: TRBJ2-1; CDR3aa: CASSHYGQNNEQFF
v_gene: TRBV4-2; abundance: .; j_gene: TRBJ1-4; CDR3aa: CASSQERYGGEKLFF
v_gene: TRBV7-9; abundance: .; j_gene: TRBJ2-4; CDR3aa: CASSSDRGGNIQYF
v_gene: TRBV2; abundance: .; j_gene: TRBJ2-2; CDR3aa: CAGMGREYTGELFF
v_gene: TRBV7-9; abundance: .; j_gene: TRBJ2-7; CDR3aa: CASSARSSGNEQYF
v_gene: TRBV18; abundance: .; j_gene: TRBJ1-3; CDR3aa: CASSGGTSPGSGNTIYF
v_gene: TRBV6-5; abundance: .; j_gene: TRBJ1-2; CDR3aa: CASRYTPGQGFLGYTF
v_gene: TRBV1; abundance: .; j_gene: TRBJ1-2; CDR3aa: CTSSQDVGQAGGGYTF
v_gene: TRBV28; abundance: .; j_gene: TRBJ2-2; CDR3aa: CASSLQGRTNTGELFF
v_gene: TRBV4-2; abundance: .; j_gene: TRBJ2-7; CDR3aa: CASSQVESDEQYF
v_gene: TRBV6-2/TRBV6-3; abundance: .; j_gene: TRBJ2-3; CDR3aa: CASSYSVGTDTQYF
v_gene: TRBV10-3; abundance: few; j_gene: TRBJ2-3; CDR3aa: CAIRGDRDRDTQYF
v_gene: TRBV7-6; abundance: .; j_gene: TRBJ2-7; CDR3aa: CASSLTGAYEQYF
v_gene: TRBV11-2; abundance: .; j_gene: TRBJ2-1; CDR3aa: CASSLIWRESNEQFF
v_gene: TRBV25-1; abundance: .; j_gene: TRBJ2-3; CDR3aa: CASSDQRLGSGTDTQYF
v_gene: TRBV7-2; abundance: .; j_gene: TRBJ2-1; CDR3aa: CASSFPGREQFF
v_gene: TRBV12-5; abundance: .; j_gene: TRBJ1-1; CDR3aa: CASGLVSGGRAFF
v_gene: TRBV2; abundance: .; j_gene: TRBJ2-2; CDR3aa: CASRGQGLPTGELFF
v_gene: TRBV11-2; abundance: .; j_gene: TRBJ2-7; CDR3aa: CASSFATGTYEQYF
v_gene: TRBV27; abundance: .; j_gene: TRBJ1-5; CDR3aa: CASRGTGTNQPQHF
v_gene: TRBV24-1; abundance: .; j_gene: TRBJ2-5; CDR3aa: CATSDAGTGEQETQYF
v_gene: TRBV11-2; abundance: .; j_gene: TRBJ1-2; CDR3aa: CASGVEGVRYGYTF